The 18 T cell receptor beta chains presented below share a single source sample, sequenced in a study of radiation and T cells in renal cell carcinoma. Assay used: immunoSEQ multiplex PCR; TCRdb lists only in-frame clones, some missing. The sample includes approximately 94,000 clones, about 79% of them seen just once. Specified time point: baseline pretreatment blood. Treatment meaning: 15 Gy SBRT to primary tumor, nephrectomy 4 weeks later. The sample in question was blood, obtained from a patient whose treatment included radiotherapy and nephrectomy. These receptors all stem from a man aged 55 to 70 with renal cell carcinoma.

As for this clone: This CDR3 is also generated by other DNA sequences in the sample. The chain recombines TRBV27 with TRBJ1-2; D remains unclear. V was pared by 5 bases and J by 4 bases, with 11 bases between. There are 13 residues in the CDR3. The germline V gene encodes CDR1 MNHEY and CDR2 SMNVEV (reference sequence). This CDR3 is CASSVTGSYGYTF. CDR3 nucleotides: TGTGCCAGCAGTGTGACTGGTAGCTATGGCTACACCTTC.

The CDR3 loop is CASSERTSGRGTDTQYF. In DNA, the CDR3 is TGTGCCAGCAGCGAACGGACTAGCGGGAGGGGCACAGATACGCAGTATTTT. V and J are TRBV9 and TRBJ2-3; TRBD2 matches at 15 bases. This CDR3 region has 17 residues. In germline, CDR1 is SGDLS, CDR2 YYNGEE. V trimming: 3 bases; J trimming: 1 base; junction bases outside the gene matches: 3.

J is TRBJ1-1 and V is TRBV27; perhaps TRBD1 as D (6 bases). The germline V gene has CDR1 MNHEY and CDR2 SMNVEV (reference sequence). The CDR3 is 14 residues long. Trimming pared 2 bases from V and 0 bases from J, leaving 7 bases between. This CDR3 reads CASSLTGLNTEAFF. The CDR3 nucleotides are TGTGCCAGCAGTTTAACAGGGCTGAACACTGAAGCTTTCTTT.

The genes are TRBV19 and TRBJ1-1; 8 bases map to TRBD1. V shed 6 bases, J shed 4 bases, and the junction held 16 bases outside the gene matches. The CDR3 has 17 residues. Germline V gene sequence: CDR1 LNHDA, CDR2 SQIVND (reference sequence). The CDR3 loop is CASSSGQGVSMSTEAFF. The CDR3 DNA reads TGTGCCAGTAGCTCAGGACAGGGTGTTAGTATGAGCACTGAAGCTTTCTTT.

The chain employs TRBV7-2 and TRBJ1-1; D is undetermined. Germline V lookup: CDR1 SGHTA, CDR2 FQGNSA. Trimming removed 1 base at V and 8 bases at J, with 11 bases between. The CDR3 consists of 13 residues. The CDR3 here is CASSLVVSPEAFF. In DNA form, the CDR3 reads TGTGCCAGCAGCTTAGTAGTATCGCCGGAAGCTTTCTTT. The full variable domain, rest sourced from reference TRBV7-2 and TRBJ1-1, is GAGVSQSPSNKVTEKGKDVELRCDPISGHTALYWYRQSLGQGLEFLIYFQGNSAPDKSGLPSDRFSAERTGGSVSTLTIQRTQQEDSAVYLCASSLVVSPEAFFGQGTRLTVV.

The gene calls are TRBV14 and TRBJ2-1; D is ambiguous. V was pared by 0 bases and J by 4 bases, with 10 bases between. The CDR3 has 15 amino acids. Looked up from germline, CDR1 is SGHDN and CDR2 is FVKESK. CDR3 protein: CASSQDKFGYNEQFF. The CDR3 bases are TGTGCCAGCAGCCAAGATAAGTTTGGGTACAATGAGCAGTTCTTC.

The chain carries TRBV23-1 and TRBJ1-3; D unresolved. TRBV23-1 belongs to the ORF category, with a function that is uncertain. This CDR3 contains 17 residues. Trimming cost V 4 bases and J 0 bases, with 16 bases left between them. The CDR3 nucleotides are TGCGCCAGCAGTCTTCTGGGAGGACTATTCTCTGGAAACACCATATATTTT. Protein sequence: CASSLLGGLFSGNTIYF.

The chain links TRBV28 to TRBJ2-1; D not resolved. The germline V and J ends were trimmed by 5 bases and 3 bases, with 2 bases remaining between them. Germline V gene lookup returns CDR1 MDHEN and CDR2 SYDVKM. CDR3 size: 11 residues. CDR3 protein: CASSHYNEQFF. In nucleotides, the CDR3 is TGTGCCAGCAGTCACTACAATGAGCAGTTCTTC.

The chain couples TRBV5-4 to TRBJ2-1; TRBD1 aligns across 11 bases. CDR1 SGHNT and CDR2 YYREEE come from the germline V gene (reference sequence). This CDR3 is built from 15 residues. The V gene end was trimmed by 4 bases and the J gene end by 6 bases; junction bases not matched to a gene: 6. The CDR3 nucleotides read TGTGCCAGCAGCCTCGGGACAGGGGGGACCAATGAGCAGTTCTTC. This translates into CASSLGTGGTNEQFF.

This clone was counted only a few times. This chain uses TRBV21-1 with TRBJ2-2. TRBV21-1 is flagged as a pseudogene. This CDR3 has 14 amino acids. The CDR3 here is CASYGAEPTGELFF. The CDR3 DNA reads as TGTGCCAGCTACGGGGCAGAACCAACCGGGGAGCTGTTTTTT.

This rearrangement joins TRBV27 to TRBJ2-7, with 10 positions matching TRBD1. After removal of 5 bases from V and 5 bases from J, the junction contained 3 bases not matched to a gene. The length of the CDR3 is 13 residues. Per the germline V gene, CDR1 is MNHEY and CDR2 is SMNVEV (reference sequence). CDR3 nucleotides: TGTGCCAGCAGTCCCGGGACAGGGGACGAGCAGTACTTC. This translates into CASSPGTGDEQYF.

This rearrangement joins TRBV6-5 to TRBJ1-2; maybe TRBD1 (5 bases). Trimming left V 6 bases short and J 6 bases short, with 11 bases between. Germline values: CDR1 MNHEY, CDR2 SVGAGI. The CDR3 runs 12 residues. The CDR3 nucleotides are TGTGCCAGCAGCCTAGTGGGGGATGGCTACACCTTC. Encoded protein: CASSLVGDGYTF.

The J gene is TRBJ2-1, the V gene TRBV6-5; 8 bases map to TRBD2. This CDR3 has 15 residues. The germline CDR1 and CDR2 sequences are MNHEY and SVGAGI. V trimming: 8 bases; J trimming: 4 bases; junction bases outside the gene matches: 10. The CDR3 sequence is CASCRGAGGYNEQFF. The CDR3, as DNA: TGTGCCAGCTGCCGGGGGGCGGGAGGTTACAATGAGCAGTTCTTC.

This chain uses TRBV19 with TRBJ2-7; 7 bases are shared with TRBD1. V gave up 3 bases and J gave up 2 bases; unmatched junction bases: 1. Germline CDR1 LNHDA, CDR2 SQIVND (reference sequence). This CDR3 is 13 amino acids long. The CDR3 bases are TGTGCCAGTAGTATGACAGGGACCTACGAGCAGTACTTC. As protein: CASSMTGTYEQYF. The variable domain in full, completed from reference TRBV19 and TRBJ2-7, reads DGGITQSPKYLFRKEGQNVTLSCEQNLNHDAMYWYRQDPGQGLRLIYYSQIVNDFQKGDIAEGYSVSREKKESFPLTVTSAQKNPTAFYLCASSMTGTYEQYFGPGTRLTVT.

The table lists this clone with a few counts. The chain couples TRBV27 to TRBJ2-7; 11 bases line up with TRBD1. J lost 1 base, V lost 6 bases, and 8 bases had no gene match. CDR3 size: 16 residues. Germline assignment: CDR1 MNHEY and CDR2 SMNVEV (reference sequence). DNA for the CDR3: TGTGCCAGCAGAAGAGACGGGACAGGGGGGTCCTACGAGCAGTACTTC. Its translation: CASRRDGTGGSYEQYF.

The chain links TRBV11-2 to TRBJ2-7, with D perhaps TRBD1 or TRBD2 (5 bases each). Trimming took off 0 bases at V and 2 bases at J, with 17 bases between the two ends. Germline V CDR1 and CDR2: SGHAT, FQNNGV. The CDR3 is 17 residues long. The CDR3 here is CASSLDRDRSRPYEQYF. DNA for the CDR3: TGTGCCAGCAGCTTAGATCGGGACCGATCGAGGCCCTACGAGCAGTACTTC. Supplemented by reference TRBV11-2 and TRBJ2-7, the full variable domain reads EAGVAQSPRYKIIEKRQSVAFWCNPISGHATLYWYQQILGQGPKLLIQFQNNGVVDDSQLPKDRFSAERLKGVDSTLKIQPAKLEDSAVYLCASSLDRDRSRPYEQYFGPGTRLTVT.

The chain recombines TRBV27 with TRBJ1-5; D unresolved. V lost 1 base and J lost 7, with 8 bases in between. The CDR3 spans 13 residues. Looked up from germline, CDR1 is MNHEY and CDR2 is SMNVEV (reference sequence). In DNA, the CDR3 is TGTGCCAGCAGTTTATTGGGGAAACAGCCCCAGCATTTT. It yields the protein CASSLLGKQPQHF.

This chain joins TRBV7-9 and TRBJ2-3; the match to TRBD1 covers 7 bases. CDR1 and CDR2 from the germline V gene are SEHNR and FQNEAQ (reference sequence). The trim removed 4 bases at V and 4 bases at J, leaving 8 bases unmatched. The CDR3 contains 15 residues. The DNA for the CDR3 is TGTGCCAGCAGCTCTGGGACAGAGGGGGCAGATACGCAGTATTTT. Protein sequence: CASSSGTEGADTQYF. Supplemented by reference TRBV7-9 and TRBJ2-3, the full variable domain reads DTGVSQNPRHKITKRGQNVTFRCDPISEHNRLYWYRQTLGQGPEFLTYFQNEAQLEKSRLLSDRFSAERPKGSFSTLEIQRTEQGDSAMYLCASSSGTEGADTQYFGPGTRLTVL.